The rows below give T cell receptor beta chains drawn from one sample of a study of blood T cell repertoires in COVID-19. Produced via immunoSEQ multiplex PCR; TCRdb's table is partial and in-frame only. The table lists some 500,000 clones, over 75% of them singletons. The sequencing sample was made of PBMCs or T cells enriched from blood (not recorded which). The source of these receptors is a middle-aged woman who had recovered from COVID-19. The CDR3 runs from the conserved cysteine through the conserved F or W. The D gene is left open where the match is weak. The size field is filled for only some rows; it gives once, few, many or a size class.

J,V,size,D,CDR3,DNA
TRBJ1-5,TRBV5-6,NA,TRBD1,CASSFFPGGLNQPQHF,TGTGCCAGCAGCTTCTTTCCAGGGGGACTCAATCAGCCCCAGCATTTT
TRBJ2-6,TRBV6-5,NA,NA,CASSLRVVGANVLTF,TGTGCCAGCAGTCTGCGGGTAGTAGGGGCCAACGTCCTGACTTTC
TRBJ2-2,TRBV25-1,NA,NA,CASSAADSSNTGELFF,TGTGCCAGCAGTGCCGCCGACAGTTCGAACACCGGGGAGCTGTTTTTT
TRBJ1-5,TRBV19,NA,NA,CASSIGGVGNQPQHF,TGTGCCAGTAGTATAGGGGGAGTGGGCAATCAGCCCCAGCATTTT
TRBJ1-2,TRBV27,NA,NA,CASSLTIRQSRGYTF,TGTGCCAGCAGTCTCACAATACGACAGAGTCGGGGCTACACCTTC
TRBJ2-2,TRBV7-2,NA,TRBD1,CASGWRRTGAGHTGELFF,TGTGCCAGCGGATGGAGGAGGACAGGGGCCGGGCACACCGGGGAGCTGTTTTTT
TRBJ1-1,TRBV3-1/TRBV3-2,NA,NA,CASSQVGGFHTEAFF,TGTGCCAGCAGCCAAGTAGGAGGGTTTCACACTGAAGCTTTCTTT
TRBJ2-7,TRBV4-1,NA,TRBD1,CASSATNFLGTGAYEQYF,TGCGCCAGCAGCGCAACCAATTTCCTCGGGACAGGGGCCTACGAGCAGTACTTC
TRBJ2-2,TRBV19,NA,NA,CASSIEQGLGELFF,TGTGCCAGTAGTATAGAACAGGGTCTAGGGGAGCTGTTTTTT
TRBJ1-1,TRBV3-1/TRBV3-2,once,NA,CASSQGAGTEAFF,TGTGCCAGCAGCCAAGGTGCGGGGACTGAAGCTTTCTTT
TRBJ1-1,TRBV5-6,NA,TRBD1,CASSLVGQVEAFF,TGTGCCAGCAGCTTGGTGGGACAGGTAGAAGCTTTCTTT
TRBJ2-7,TRBV13,NA,TRBD2,CASSARTSGSYEQYF,TGTGCCAGCAGCGCCCGGACTAGCGGATCCTACGAGCAGTACTTC
TRBJ2-1,TRBV27,NA,TRBD2,CASSPGLAGVYEQFF,TGTGCCAGCAGTCCGGGGCTAGCGGGAGTTTATGAGCAGTTCTTC
TRBJ1-2,TRBV25-1,NA,NA,CASSDALGDYGYTF,TGTGCCAGCAGTGATGCCCTAGGGGACTATGGCTACACCTTC
TRBJ1-4,TRBV6-5,NA,NA,CASSQGSPREKLFF,TGTGCCAGCAGTCAGGGATCCCCTAGGGAAAAACTGTTTTTT
TRBJ1-1,TRBV29-1,NA,NA,CSVEGPQGTEAFF,TGCAGCGTTGAAGGACCACAGGGTACTGAAGCTTTCTTT
TRBJ1-4,TRBV21-1,NA,NA,CASSNGTHWANEKLFF,TGTGCCAGCAGCAACGGGACACATTGGGCGAATGAAAAACTGTTTTTT
TRBJ2-7,TRBV7-9,NA,TRBD2,CASSLGQAGGPSHEQYF,TGTGCCAGCAGCTTAGGACAGGCGGGAGGGCCGTCCCACGAGCAGTACTTC
TRBJ1-1,TRBV7-9,NA,NA,CASSPPLGREVTEAFF,TGTGCCAGCAGCCCACCCCTGGGCAGGGAAGTCACTGAAGCTTTCTTT
TRBJ1-1,TRBV18,NA,NA,CASSPPYMRDTEAFF,TGTGCCAGCTCACCCCCCTATATGAGGGACACTGAAGCTTTCTTT
TRBJ2-7,TRBV24-1,once,TRBD1,CATIRRGPSYEQYF,TGTGCCACCATTCGCAGGGGGCCCTCCTACGAGCAGTACTTC
TRBJ1-4,TRBV5-1,NA,TRBD1,CASSLAETGAGEKLFF,TGCGCCAGCAGCTTGGCCGAAACAGGGGCTGGTGAAAAACTGTTTTTT
TRBJ1-2,TRBV5-1,NA,TRBD1,CASLGTGLGYTF,TGCGCCAGCCTAGGGACAGGGTTAGGCTACACCTTC
TRBJ1-2,TRBV2,NA,NA,CASSETGVYGYTF,TGTGCCAGCAGTGAAACAGGTGTCTATGGCTACACCTTC
TRBJ1-4,TRBV10-3,NA,NA,CAISDMTRGEKLFF,TGTGCCATCAGTGATATGACTCGCGGTGAAAAACTGTTTTTT
TRBJ2-7,TRBV3-1/TRBV3-2,NA,NA,CASGSRGPSGEQYF,TGTGCCAGCGGGTCCAGGGGCCCCTCGGGGGAGCAGTACTTC
TRBJ2-1,TRBV3-1/TRBV3-2,NA,TRBD2,CASSQLTSGRVWLGYNEQFF,TGTGCCAGCAGCCAATTGACTAGCGGGAGGGTGTGGTTGGGCTACAATGAGCAGTTCTTC
TRBJ1-6,TRBV6-4,NA,NA,CASRNPGREDNSPLHF,TGTGCCAGCAGAAACCCGGGGAGGGAAGATAATTCACCCCTCCACTTT
TRBJ2-2,TRBV19,NA,NA,CASSIVTSRGPPGELFF,TGTGCCAGTAGTATAGTTACATCCAGGGGACCCCCCGGGGAGCTGTTTTTT